This T cell receptor beta chain was documented in a study of T cells in Graves' hyperthyroidism and ophthalmopathy. Study results and caveats: Blood samples included most of the expanded thyroid clonotypes exceeding 0.001.

Authors of the study amplified TCR beta CDR3 regions from RNA transcripts. An initial round of RT-PCR targeting the TCR CDR3 relied on the HTBI primer set. TCRdb reprocessed the multiplex PCR reads with MiXCR, giving one entry per CDR3 protein. The sample comprises around 480,000 distinct CDR3 sequences, approximately 15% of which are singletons, and around 17% rests with the top ten. Out of approximately 9.9 ml of fresh peripheral blood came the PBMCs. This clonotype was counted many times. Its antigen is undetermined. Germline assignment: CDR1 SGHNT and CDR2 YENEEA. Trimming shortened V by 4 bases and J by 3 bases, and 22 bases separated the two germline ends. This CDR3 region has 19 residues.

The clonotype was recovered from a woman under 30 with Graves' hyperthyroidism. The sequenced sample was blood. J is TRBJ2-6 and V is TRBV11-3; D is perhaps TRBD1 (7 bases). The DNA of the CDR3 is TGTGCCAGCAGCTCGACCCTCGGGCAGGGGGGAAGTGGGGCCAACGTCCTGACTTTC. Protein sequence: CASSSTLGQGGSGANVLTF.